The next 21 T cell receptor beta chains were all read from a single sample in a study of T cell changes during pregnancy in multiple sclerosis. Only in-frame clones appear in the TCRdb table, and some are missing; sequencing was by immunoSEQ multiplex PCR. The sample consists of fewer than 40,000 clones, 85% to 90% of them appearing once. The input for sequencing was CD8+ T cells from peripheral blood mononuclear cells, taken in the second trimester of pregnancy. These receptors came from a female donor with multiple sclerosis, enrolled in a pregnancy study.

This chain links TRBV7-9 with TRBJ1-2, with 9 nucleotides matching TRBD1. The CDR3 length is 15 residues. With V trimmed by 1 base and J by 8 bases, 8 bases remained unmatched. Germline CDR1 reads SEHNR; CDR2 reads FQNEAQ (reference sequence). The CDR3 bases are TGTGCCAGCAGCTTAGAGGGGGGACAGGGACCCGGCTACACCTTC. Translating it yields CASSLEGGQGPGYTF.

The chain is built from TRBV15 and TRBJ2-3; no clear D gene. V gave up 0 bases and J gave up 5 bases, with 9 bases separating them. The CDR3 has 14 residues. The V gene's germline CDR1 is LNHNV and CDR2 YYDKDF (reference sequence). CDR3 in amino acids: CATSRERNGDTQYF. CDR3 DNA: TGTGCCACCAGCAGAGAGCGAAATGGAGATACGCAGTATTTT.

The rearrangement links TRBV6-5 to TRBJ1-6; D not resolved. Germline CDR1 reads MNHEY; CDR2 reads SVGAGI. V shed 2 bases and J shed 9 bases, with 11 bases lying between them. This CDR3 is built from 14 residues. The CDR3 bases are TGTGCCAGCAGTTACGGGCTCGAGGGTTCACCCCTCCACTTT. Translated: CASSYGLEGSPLHF.

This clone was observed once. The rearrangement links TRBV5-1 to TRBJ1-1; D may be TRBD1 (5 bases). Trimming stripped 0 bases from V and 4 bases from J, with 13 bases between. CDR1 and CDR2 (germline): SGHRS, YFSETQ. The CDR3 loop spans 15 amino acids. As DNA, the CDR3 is TGCGCCAGCAGCTTGGCCGGTTTGGGGGGCACTGAAGCTTTCTTT. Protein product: CASSLAGLGGTEAFF. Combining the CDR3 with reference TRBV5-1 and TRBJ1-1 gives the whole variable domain KAGVTQTPRYLIKTRGQQVTLSCSPISGHRSVSWYQQTPGQGLQFLFEYFSETQRNKGNFPGRFSGRQFSNSRSEMNVSTLELGDSALYLCASSLAGLGGTEAFFGQGTRLTVV.

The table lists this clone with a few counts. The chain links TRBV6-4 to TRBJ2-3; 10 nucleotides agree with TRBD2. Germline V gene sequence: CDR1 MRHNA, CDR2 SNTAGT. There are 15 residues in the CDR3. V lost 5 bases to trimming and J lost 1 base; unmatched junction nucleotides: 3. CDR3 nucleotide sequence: TGTGCCAGCAGTTCTAGCGGGAGTGGCACAGATACGCAGTATTTT. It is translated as CASSSSGSGTDTQYF.

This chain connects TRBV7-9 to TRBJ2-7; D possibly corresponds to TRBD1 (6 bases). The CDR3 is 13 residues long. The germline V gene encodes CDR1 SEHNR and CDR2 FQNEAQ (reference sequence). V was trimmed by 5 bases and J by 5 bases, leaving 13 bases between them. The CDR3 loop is CASSDRYVDEQYF. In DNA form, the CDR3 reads TGTGCCAGCAGCGACAGGTACGTCGACGAGCAGTACTTC.

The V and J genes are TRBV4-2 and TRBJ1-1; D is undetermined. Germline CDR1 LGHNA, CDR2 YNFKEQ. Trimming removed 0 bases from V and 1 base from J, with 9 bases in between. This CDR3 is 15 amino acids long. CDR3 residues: CASSQDMGRNTEAFF. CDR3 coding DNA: TGTGCCAGCAGCCAAGATATGGGCAGGAACACTGAAGCTTTCTTT.

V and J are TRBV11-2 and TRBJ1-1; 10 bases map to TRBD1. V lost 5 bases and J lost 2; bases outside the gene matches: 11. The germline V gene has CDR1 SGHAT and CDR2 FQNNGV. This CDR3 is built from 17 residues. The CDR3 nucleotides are TGTGCCAGCAGCCGGGACAGGGGCTTGGGGTTTAACACTGAAGCTTTCTTT. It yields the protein CASSRDRGLGFNTEAFF. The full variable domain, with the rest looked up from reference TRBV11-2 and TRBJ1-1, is EAGVAQSPRYKIIEKRQSVAFWCNPISGHATLYWYQQILGQGPKLLIQFQNNGVVDDSQLPKDRFSAERLKGVDSTLKIQPAKLEDSAVYLCASSRDRGLGFNTEAFFGQGTRLTVV.

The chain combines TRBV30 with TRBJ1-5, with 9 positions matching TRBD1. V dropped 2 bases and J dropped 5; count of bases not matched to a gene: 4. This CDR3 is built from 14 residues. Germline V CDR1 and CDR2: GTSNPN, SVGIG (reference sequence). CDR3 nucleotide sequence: TGTGCCTGGAGTTACAGGGGGCCTTATCAGCCCCAGCATTTT. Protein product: CAWSYRGPYQPQHF.

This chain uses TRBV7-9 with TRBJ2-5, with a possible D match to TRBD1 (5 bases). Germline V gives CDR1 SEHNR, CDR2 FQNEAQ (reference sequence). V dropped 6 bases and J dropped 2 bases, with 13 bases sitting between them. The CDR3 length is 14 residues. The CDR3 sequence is CASRGEGKQETQYF. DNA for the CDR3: TGTGCCAGCAGAGGGGAAGGGAAGCAAGAGACCCAGTACTTC.

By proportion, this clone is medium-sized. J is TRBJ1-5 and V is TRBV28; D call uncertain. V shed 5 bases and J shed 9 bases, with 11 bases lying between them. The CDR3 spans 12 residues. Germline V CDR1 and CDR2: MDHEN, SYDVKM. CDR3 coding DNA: TGTGCCAGCAGTCCTCCACGGGGGCCCCAGCATTTT. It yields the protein CASSPPRGPQHF.

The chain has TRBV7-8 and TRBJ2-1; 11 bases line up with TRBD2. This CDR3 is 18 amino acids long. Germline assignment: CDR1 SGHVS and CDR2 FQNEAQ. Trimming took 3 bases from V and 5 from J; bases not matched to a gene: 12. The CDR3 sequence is CASSFRLAGLKRDNEQFF. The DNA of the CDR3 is TGTGCCAGCAGCTTCAGACTAGCGGGGCTTAAAAGGGACAATGAGCAGTTCTTC.

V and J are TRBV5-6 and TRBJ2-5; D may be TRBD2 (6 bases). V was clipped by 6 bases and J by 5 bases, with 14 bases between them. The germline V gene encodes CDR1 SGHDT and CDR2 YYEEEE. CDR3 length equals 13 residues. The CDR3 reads CASNAAGWETQYF. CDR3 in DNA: TGTGCCAGCAACGCGGCGGGGTGGGAGACCCAGTACTTC.

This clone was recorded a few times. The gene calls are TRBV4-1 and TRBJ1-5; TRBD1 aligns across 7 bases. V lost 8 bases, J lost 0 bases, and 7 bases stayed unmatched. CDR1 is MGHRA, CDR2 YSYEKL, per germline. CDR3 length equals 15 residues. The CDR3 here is CASSDRTSSNQPQHF. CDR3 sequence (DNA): TGCGCCAGCTCGGACAGGACTTCTAGCAATCAGCCCCAGCATTTT.

The CDR3 spells CASSSRTGDTQYF. Written as DNA, the CDR3 is TGTGCCAGCAGTAGCCGGACAGGGGATACGCAGTATTTT. This sequence joins TRBV6-5 and TRBJ2-3; 8 positions agree with TRBD1. The CDR3 has 13 residues. Germline V gene lookup returns CDR1 MNHEY and CDR2 SVGAGI. V was clipped by 5 bases and J by 6 bases; unmatched bases: 4.

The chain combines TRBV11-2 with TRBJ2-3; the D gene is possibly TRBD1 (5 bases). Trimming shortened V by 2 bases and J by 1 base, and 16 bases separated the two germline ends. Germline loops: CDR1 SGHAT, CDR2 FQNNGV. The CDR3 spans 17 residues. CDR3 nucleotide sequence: TGTGCCAGCAGCTTACAGGGCCCAATGACCCGCACAGATACGCAGTATTTT. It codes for CASSLQGPMTRTDTQYF.

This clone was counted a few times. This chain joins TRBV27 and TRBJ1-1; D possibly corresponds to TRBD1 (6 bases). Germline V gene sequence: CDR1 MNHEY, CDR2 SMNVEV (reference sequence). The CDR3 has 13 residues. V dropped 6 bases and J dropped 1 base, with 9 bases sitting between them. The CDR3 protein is CASSLGGNTEAFF. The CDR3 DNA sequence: TGTGCCAGCAGCCTAGGGGGGAACACTGAAGCTTTCTTT.

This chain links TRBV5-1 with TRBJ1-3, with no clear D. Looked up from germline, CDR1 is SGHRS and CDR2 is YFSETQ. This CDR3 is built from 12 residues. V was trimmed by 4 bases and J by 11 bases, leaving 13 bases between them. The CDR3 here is CASSPGGVPIYF. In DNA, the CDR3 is TGCGCCAGCAGCCCCGGCGGAGTCCCCATATATTTT.

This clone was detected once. Written as DNA, the CDR3 is TGTGCCACCTCATGGGGGGGCGGCAGCACAGATACGCAGTATTTT. This codes for CATSWGGGSTDTQYF. This sequence joins TRBV6-5 and TRBJ2-3; maybe TRBD2 (7 bases). Germline V gene data show CDR1 as MNHEY and CDR2 as SVGAGI. V was trimmed by 10 bases and J by 0 bases, leaving 17 bases between them. The CDR3 consists of 15 residues.

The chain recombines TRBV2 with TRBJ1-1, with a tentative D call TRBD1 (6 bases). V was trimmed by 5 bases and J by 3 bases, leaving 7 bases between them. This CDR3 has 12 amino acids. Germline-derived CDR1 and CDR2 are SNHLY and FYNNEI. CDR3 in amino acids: CASSSGDTEAFF. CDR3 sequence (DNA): TGTGCCAGCAGTTCAGGGGACACTGAAGCTTTCTTT.

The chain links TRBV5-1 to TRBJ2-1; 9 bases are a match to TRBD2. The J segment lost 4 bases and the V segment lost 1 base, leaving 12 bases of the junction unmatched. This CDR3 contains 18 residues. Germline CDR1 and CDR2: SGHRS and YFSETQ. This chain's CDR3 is CASSLMSSGDPRYNEQFF. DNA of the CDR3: TGCGCCAGCAGCTTGATGTCTAGCGGGGACCCTAGATACAATGAGCAGTTCTTC.